This T cell receptor (beta chain) came from a study of graft-versus-host responses after intestinal transplantation listed by TCRdb under 2021. With respect to the entire study: The transplants that recipients got were multivisceral, liver-intestinal, or isolated intestinal. Every recipient was given anti-thymocyte globulin induction, then maintenance tacrolimus and steroids for approximately 3 years. After intestinal transplantation, graft-versus-host and host-versus-graft alloreactive T cell clones were followed in the graft, circulation and bone marrow using bulk TCR-beta CDR3 sequencing. Alloreactive clones were identified by sequencing pre-transplant mixed lymphocyte reaction products and comparing them with unstimulated pre-transplant donor and recipient T cells. The cohort enrolled 20 to 30 intestinal transplant recipients, one of whom was a retransplant, and a few patients without pretransplant specimens were excluded. Donor T cell macrochimerism was defined as a peak of at least 4% donor T cells among recipient peripheral blood mononuclear cells. Instead of going to the commercial service, samples from a few later patients were sequenced in-house on an Illumina MiSeq and processed with MiXCR.

Measured from the cysteine to the phenylalanine, the CDR3 is 18 residues long. The entry retains the CDR3 DNA only, 54 bases that are in frame from base 1. Deletion took 3 bases off V and 7 bases off J, with a span of 25 bases between the germline ends. To isolate intraepithelial and lamina propria lymphocytes from graft specimens, dithiothreitol, EDTA incubations and collagenase D digestion were used. Bulk TCR-beta sequencing was performed on serial intestinal graft biopsy specimens collected as late as 600 days after transplant. Points on this clone: Its recognized antigen is unknown. One base away there is no much larger clone; base qualities are not given.

The research as a whole found: Peak levels of circulating GvH clones were associated with declines in HvG clones early after transplant. High GvH to HvG T cell clonal ratios were observed in the allografts of patients with donor T cell macrochimerism. GvH clones were found in recipient bone marrow, and some of the GvH clones appeared earlier in ileal mucosa or blood, which is consistent with an intestinal mucosal origin. Conclusions were limited by the relatively low number and heterogeneity of intestinal transplant patients.

The library relied on the immunoSEQ multiplex PCR assay. For most patients, genomic DNA was subjected to high-throughput TCR-beta CDR3 sequencing by Adaptive Biotechnologies. The original pipeline was this. Adaptive's ImmunoSEQ software supplied the TCR sequencing data for roughly 17 patients, while MiXCR and VDJtools were used to process a few other patients. CDR3 nucleotide sequences shared between donor and recipient were removed because the origin of such sequences could not be assigned. To count as alloreactive, a clone needed at least 2-fold expansion over unstimulated cells and a minimum CFSE-low frequency of 0.002% (template counts) or 0.001% (read counts). Clones were considered mappable if detected in sequenced pre-transplant spleen, lymph node, or MLR CFSE-low populations of the donor or recipient. The cumulative frequency of alloreactive clones was calculated as a percentage of all sequences, weighted by copy number. Drawn from immuneACCESS, this table holds only the in-frame rearrangements with V and J called that TCRdb kept. Clones are partly lost; checked studies trace under half to an unresolved V gene and leave the rest unexplained. The V and J calls and clone size were taken over from that table, and D and trimming were inferred from the DNA. The sample has thousands of clones on record, more than 60% of them singletons. About 5.1% of the sample is in the top ten clones.

Sequences were derived from ileum tissue, sampled around 8 weeks after transplant. The V and J genes are TRBV23-1 and TRBJ2-4; the D gene is perhaps TRBD1, on 9 matching bases. TRBV23-1 is an ORF; its function is uncertain. The receptor comes from a human patient who received an intestinal transplant, so some T cells may come from the graft donor. The CDR3 has the sequence CASSHTTGGDRAGNIQYF. The base sequence is TGCGCCAGCAGTCATACCACGGGAGGGGACAGGGCGGGGAACATTCAGTACTTC.